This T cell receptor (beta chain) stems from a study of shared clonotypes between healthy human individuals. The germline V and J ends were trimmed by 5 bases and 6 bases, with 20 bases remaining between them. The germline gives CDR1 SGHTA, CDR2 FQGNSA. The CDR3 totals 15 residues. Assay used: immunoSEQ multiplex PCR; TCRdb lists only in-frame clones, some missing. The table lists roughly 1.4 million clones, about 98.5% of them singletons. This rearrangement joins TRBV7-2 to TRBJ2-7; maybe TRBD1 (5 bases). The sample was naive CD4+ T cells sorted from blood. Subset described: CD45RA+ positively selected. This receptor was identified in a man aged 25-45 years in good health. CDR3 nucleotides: TGTGCCAGCAGCCTCGTGGGGCATGAACTTGGCGAGCAGTACTTC. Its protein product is CASSLVGHELGEQYF.